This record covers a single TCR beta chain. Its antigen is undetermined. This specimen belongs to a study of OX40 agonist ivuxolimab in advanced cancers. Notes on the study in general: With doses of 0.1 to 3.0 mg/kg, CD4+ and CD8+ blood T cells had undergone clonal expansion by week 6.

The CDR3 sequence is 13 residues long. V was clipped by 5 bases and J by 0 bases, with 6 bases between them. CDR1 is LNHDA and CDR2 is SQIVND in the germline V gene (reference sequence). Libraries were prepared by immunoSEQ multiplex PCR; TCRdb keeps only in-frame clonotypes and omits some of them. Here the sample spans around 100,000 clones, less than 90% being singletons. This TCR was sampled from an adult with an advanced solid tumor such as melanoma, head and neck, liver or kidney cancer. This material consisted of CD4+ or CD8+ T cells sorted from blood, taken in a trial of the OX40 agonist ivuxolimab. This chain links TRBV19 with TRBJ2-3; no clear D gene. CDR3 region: CASSSVSTDTQYF. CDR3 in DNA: TGTGCCAGTAGTTCAGTGAGCACAGATACGCAGTATTTT.